A selection of T cell receptor beta chains follows, all from one sample in a study of graft-versus-host responses after intestinal transplantation. No antigens are known for them. Here immunoSEQ multiplex PCR was the method, and the copy in TCRdb shows in-frame clones only, minus some. The sample lists over 100,000 clones; approximately 92% were seen once. The source material was unstimulated CD4+ T cells sorted from spleen or lymph node cells, sampled before transplant. These receptors were obtained from a human donor who was the organ donor for an intestinal transplant. The CDR3 runs from the conserved cysteine through the conserved F or W. Fields, in order: J gene, clone size, D gene, V gene, CDR3 protein, CDR3 DNA. The D gene is left open where the match is weak. The listing skips clone size in some rows; elsewhere it reads once, few, many or a size class.

TRBJ1-1,-,-,TRBV7-9,CASSRVSAEAFF,TGTGCCAGCAGCCGTGTGTCGGCTGAAGCTTTCTTT
TRBJ1-3,few,-,TRBV5-1,CASSGGPGNTIYF,TGCGCCAGCAGCGGGGGGCCTGGAAACACCATATATTTT
TRBJ1-1,-,TRBD1,TRBV28,CASSLSRTGEAFF,TGTGCCAGCAGTTTAAGCCGGACAGGGGAAGCTTTCTTT
TRBJ1-5,few,-,TRBV6-1,CASSERTKHF,TGTGCCAGCAGTGAAAGGACAAAGCATTTT
TRBJ2-3,-,-,TRBV7-6,CASSSTGPPTDTQYF,TGTGCCAGCAGCTCCACGGGGCCACCCACAGATACGCAGTATTTT
TRBJ2-5,-,TRBD1,TRBV29-1,CSVVRFQGAGETQYF,TGCAGCGTTGTACGCTTCCAGGGGGCTGGGGAGACCCAGTACTTC
TRBJ1-5,-,-,TRBV19,CASSPIGLSNQPQHF,TGTGCCAGTAGTCCGATTGGACTTTCAAATCAGCCCCAGCATTTT
TRBJ2-3,-,TRBD2,TRBV29-1,CSVVGPSGSRSGASTDTQYF,TGCAGCGTTGTCGGGCCTAGCGGGAGTCGGTCGGGTGCTAGCACAGATACGCAGTATTTT
TRBJ2-7,-,-,TRBV30,CAWGVLRAGEQYF,TGTGCCTGGGGTGTGCTTCGGGCTGGAGAGCAGTACTTC
TRBJ2-3,-,TRBD1,TRBV2,CASRRQGATTDTQYF,TGTGCCAGCAGGCGACAGGGGGCGACCACAGATACGCAGTATTTT
TRBJ1-3,few,TRBD1,TRBV5-6,CASSLQGALSGNTIYF,TGTGCCAGCAGCTTACAGGGGGCCCTCTCTGGAAACACCATATATTTT
TRBJ1-1,-,TRBD1,TRBV6-5,CASRKGQGNTEAFF,TGTGCCAGCAGGAAGGGACAGGGAAACACTGAAGCTTTCTTT
TRBJ2-3,-,TRBD2,TRBV11-3,CASSARGTSGTDTQYF,TGTGCCAGCAGCGCCCGGGGGACTAGCGGGACAGATACGCAGTATTTT
TRBJ2-3,-,-,TRBV7-2,CASSLNAGLEDTQYF,TGTGCCAGCAGCTTAAACGCGGGACTGGAGGATACGCAGTATTTT
TRBJ2-2,-,-,TRBV6-1,CASVPGSNTGELFF,TGTGCCAGTGTACCAGGATCGAACACCGGGGAGCTGTTTTTT
TRBJ1-1,-,-,TRBV21-1,CASRVRGQGTNTEAFF,TGTGCCAGCAGAGTACGCGGACAGGGGACCAACACTGAAGCTTTCTTT
TRBJ2-7,-,TRBD1,TRBV10-3,CAISQEDRADKYF,TGTGCCATCAGTCAAGAGGACAGGGCGGATAAGTACTTC
TRBJ2-1,-,-,TRBV14,CASSPSRNEQFF,TGTGCCAGCAGCCCGTCGAGGAATGAGCAGTTCTTC
TRBJ2-4,-,-,TRBV4-3,CASSPDWRVKNIQYF,TGCGCCAGCAGCCCAGATTGGCGGGTGAAAAACATTCAGTACTTC
TRBJ2-1,-,-,TRBV5-1,CASSLGVDGNEQFF,TGCGCCAGCAGCTTGGGGGTAGATGGGAATGAGCAGTTCTTC
TRBJ2-7,-,TRBD1,TRBV11-3,CASSKGQGGGEQYF,TGTGCCAGCAGCAAGGGACAGGGCGGTGGCGAGCAGTACTTC
TRBJ1-5,-,TRBD1,TRBV6-1,CASSVRTGDQPQHF,TGTGCCAGCAGTGTGAGGACAGGGGATCAGCCCCAGCATTTT